Below are 14 T cell receptor beta chains sequenced from a single sample in a study of Graves' ophthalmopathy and Graves' hyperthyroidism. Amplified material comprised TCR beta CDR3 regions derived from RNA transcripts. Investigators did first-round RT-PCR with HTBI primers, then second-round multiplex PCR. In TCRdb, the multiplex PCR reads were re-called with MiXCR into one record per CDR3 protein. The repertoire consists of 200,000 to 300,000 distinct CDR3 sequences, with 45% occurring once and the leading ten covering 40% to 55%. The sample comprised peripheral blood. Receptor source: an adult man with Graves' ophthalmopathy.

The sample holds a few counts of this clonotype. The gene calls are TRBV20-1 and TRBJ2-5; maybe TRBD1 (7 bases). Trimming stripped 1 base from V and 5 bases from J, with 11 bases between. In germline, CDR1 is DFQATT, CDR2 SNEGSKA (reference sequence). CDR3 length: 13 amino acids. The CDR3 loop reads CSARGQGGETQYF. CDR3 bases: TGCAGTGCTAGAGGACAGGGAGGTGAGACCCAGTACTTC.

This clonotype was seen a handful of times. The rearrangement joins TRBV7-6 to TRBJ2-7, with 7 bases fitting TRBD1. CDR3 length: 15 residues. The germline gives CDR1 SGHVS, CDR2 FNYEAQ. V gave up 5 bases and J gave up 3 bases; unmatched junction bases: 10. Here the CDR3 DNA reads TGTGCCAGCAGCCTAGGGACAGTGAGGTACTACGAGCAGTACTTC. Translating gives CASSLGTVRYYEQYF.

The chain carries TRBV11-1 and TRBJ2-2; the D is unclear. The germline V gene encodes CDR1 SGHAT and CDR2 FQDESV (reference sequence). V lost 3 bases and J 2 bases, leaving 7 bases between the germline ends. This CDR3 comprises 14 residues. CDR3 bases: TGTGCCAGCAGCTTTGCTAGAAACACCGGGGAGCTGTTTTTT. This codes for CASSFARNTGELFF.

A few counts support this clonotype. The chain is built from TRBV7-8 and TRBJ1-4; D unclear. Germline V gene lookup returns CDR1 SGHVS and CDR2 FQNEAQ. The V gene lost 5 bases and the J gene lost 4 bases, with 14 bases spanning the gap. The CDR3 has 15 residues. This CDR3 is CASSPKSGINEKLFF. The CDR3, as DNA: TGTGCCAGCAGCCCAAAGTCCGGGATTAATGAAAAACTGTTTTTT.

This clonotype has just a few counts. The chain combines TRBV7-2 with TRBJ1-4; D is possibly TRBD1 (6 bases). Germline CDR1 reads SGHTA; CDR2 reads FQGNSA. The CDR3 totals 15 residues. Between the trimmed V and J ends, which lost 4 bases and 8 bases, there was a span of 17 bases. CDR3 coding DNA: TGTGCCAGCAGCTCTGGACAGCCGGGACCGGAAAAACTGTTTTTT. Translating gives CASSSGQPGPEKLFF. The entire variable domain, with the rest obtained from reference TRBV7-2 and TRBJ1-4, is as follows: GAGVSQSPSNKVTEKGKDVELRCDPISGHTALYWYRQSLGQGLEFLIYFQGNSAPDKSGLPSDRFSAERTGGSVSTLTIQRTQQEDSAVYLCASSSGQPGPEKLFFGSGTQLSVL.

The chain links TRBV27 to TRBJ2-6; the match to TRBD1 covers 8 bases. The CDR3 is 15 amino acids. V was clipped by 4 bases and J by 3 bases; unmatched bases: 2. In germline, CDR1 is MNHEY, CDR2 SMNVEV (reference sequence). CDR3 region: CASSWTGNGANVLTF. CDR3 nucleotide sequence: TGTGCCAGCAGTTGGACAGGGAATGGGGCCAACGTCCTGACTTTC.

The chain recombines TRBV29-1 with TRBJ2-7; 8 bases are a match to TRBD2. Germline CDR1 reads SQVTM; CDR2 reads ANQGSEA. V was clipped by 0 bases and J by 2 bases; unmatched bases: 3. This CDR3 contains 14 residues. As DNA, the CDR3 is TGCAGCGTTGAAGATAGCGGGACCGCCTACGAGCAGTACTTC. Translation: CSVEDSGTAYEQYF.

The gene calls are TRBV9 and TRBJ2-5; a weak D match, TRBD2 (6 bases). The V and J ends lost 3 bases and 11 bases respectively, with 8 bases between them. The CDR3 is 10 amino acids. Per the germline V gene, CDR1 is SGDLS and CDR2 is YYNGEE. Here the CDR3 reads CASSGGTQYF. CDR3 nucleotide sequence: TGTGCCAGCAGCGGCGGGACGCAGTACTTC.

The chain is built from TRBV20-1 and TRBJ2-7; 8 nucleotides agree with TRBD1. Germline V gene lookup returns CDR1 DFQATT and CDR2 SNEGSKA (reference sequence). Trimming cost V 1 base and J 0 bases; bases outside gene matches: 2. The CDR3 sequence is 14 residues long. The CDR3 DNA reads TGCAGTGCTAGAGGGACAGGGAGCTCCTACGAGCAGTACTTC. Its protein is CSARGTGSSYEQYF.

The rearrangement uses TRBV7-3 and TRBJ1-1, with D uncertain. The CDR3 has 13 amino acids. The V and J ends lost 1 base and 4 bases respectively, with 7 bases between them. The germline CDR1 and CDR2 sequences are SGHTA and FQGTGA. CDR3 in amino acids: CASSLRSGTEAFF. CDR3 coding DNA: TGTGCCAGCAGCTTAAGGTCTGGCACTGAAGCTTTCTTT.

This CDR3 is CASSIPDRALNTGELFF. The CDR3, as DNA: TGTGCCAGTAGTATTCCGGACAGGGCGCTGAACACCGGGGAGCTGTTTTTT. The gene calls are TRBV19 and TRBJ2-2; TRBD1 aligns across 8 bases. V shed 3 bases and J 1 base; nucleotides not matched to a gene: 7. CDR3 length: 17 amino acids. Germline loops: CDR1 LNHDA, CDR2 SQIVND (reference sequence).

This chain uses TRBV29-1 with TRBJ2-5; tentative D call: TRBD2 (5 bases). In germline, CDR1 is SQVTM, CDR2 ANQGSEA. CDR3 length: 13 residues. Trimming left V 3 bases short and J 5 bases short, with 13 bases between. The CDR3 loop is CSVDSGSIETQYF. The CDR3 nucleotides are TGCAGCGTTGATTCGGGATCTATTGAGACCCAGTACTTC.

The chain is built from TRBV7-6 and TRBJ1-4; possibly TRBD1 for D (6 bases). The V end lost 1 base, the J end lost 8 bases, and 14 bases lay between the germline ends. CDR3 length: 15 amino acids. Per germline, CDR1 SGHVS and CDR2 FNYEAQ. The CDR3 sequence: CASSLDRTDEEKLFF. The CDR3 DNA is TGTGCCAGCAGCTTAGACAGGACAGATGAAGAAAAACTGTTTTTT.

V is TRBV9 and J is TRBJ1-5; no reliable D call. The CDR3 has 15 residues. Germline V gene data show CDR1 as SGDLS and CDR2 as YYNGEE. Between the trimmed V and J ends, which lost 3 bases and 0 bases, there was a span of 10 bases. The CDR3 DNA follows: TGTGCCAGCAGCGCAGACATTTATAGCAATCAGCCCCAGCATTTT. It translates to CASSADIYSNQPQHF.